The T cell receptor beta chain under discussion was sequenced for a study of shared T cell receptors in the human thymus. Produced via immunoSEQ multiplex PCR; TCRdb's table is partial and in-frame only. The table shows about 380,000 clones, with 95% occurring only once. CDR1 is SGDLS and CDR2 is YYNGEE in the germline V gene. V lost 3 bases and J lost 7, with 9 bases in between. The CDR3 has 12 residues. The sequence was collected from a human donor. The chain combines TRBV9 with TRBJ2-3, with D perhaps being TRBD1 or TRBD2 (5 bases each). Sequencing input: thymocytes. The CDR3 DNA sequence: TGTGCCAGCAGCGCGGGACGGAATACGCAGTATTTT. It translates to CASSAGRNTQYF.